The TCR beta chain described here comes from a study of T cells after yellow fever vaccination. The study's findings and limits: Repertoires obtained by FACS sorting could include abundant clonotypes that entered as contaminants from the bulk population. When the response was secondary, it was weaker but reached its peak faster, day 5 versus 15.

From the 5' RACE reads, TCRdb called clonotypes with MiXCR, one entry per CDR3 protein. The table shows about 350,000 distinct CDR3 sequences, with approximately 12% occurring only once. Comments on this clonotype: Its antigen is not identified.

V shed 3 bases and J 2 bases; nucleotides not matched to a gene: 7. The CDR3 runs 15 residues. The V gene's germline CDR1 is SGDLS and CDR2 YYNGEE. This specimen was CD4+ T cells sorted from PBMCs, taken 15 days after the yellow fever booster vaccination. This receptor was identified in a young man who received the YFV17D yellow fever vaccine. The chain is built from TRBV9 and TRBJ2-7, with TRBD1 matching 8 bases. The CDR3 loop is CASSERDRPTYEQYF. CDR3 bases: TGTGCCAGCAGCGAGAGGGACAGGCCAACCTACGAGCAGTACTTC.